These T cell receptor beta chains were read from a single sample in a study of identical twins. TCRdb passed the 5' RACE reads through MiXCR, listing each CDR3 protein once. The sample has 650,000 to 800,000 distinct CDR3 sequences; 8.6% are singletons. The same sample was also used in a study of yellow fever vaccine responses in identical twins.

Sequenced sample: PBMCs. All receptors derive from a young woman in good health. Each CDR3 is given with its conserved first and last residue. The D gene is left open where the match is weak. Size is stated for part of the rows, as once, few or many counts, or as a class when the clone is expanded.

CDR3aa: CAISTQGANSPLHF
CDR3nt: TGTGCCATCAGTACACAGGGGGCAAATTCACCCCTCCACTTT
abundance: .
j_gene: TRBJ1-6
d_gene: TRBD1
v_gene: TRBV10-3

CDR3aa: CASSPSGTGQDTQYF
CDR3nt: TGCGCCAGCAGCCCATCCGGGACAGGGCAAGATACGCAGTATTTT
abundance: many
j_gene: TRBJ2-3
d_gene: TRBD1
v_gene: TRBV5-1

CDR3aa: CAWSQTSSGELFF
CDR3nt: TGTGCCTGGAGTCAAACTAGTTCCGGGGAGCTGTTTTTT
abundance: .
j_gene: TRBJ2-2
d_gene: .
v_gene: TRBV30

CDR3aa: CASSGSFDEQYF
CDR3nt: TGTGCCAGCAGCGGGAGCTTCGACGAGCAGTACTTC
abundance: .
j_gene: TRBJ2-7
d_gene: .
v_gene: TRBV6-6

CDR3aa: CSAKGLAGGLTDTQYF
CDR3nt: TGCAGTGCCAAGGGACTAGCGGGGGGGCTTACAGATACGCAGTATTTT
abundance: .
j_gene: TRBJ2-3
d_gene: TRBD2
v_gene: TRBV20-1

CDR3aa: CASSVDPQRNIQYF
CDR3nt: TGTGCCAGCAGCGTAGACCCCCAAAGAAACATTCAGTACTTC
abundance: few
j_gene: TRBJ2-4
d_gene: .
v_gene: TRBV9

CDR3aa: CSVETGGYSSYNEQFF
CDR3nt: TGCAGCGTTGAGACAGGGGGCTACAGCTCCTACAATGAGCAGTTCTTC
abundance: once
j_gene: TRBJ2-1
d_gene: TRBD1
v_gene: TRBV29-1

CDR3aa: CSVEAASGVTDTQYF
CDR3nt: TGCAGCGTTGAAGCGGCTAGCGGGGTCACAGATACGCAGTATTTT
abundance: few
j_gene: TRBJ2-3
d_gene: TRBD2
v_gene: TRBV29-1

CDR3aa: CASSQGMHEQYF
CDR3nt: TGTGCCAGCAGCCAGGGAATGCACGAGCAGTACTTC
abundance: few
j_gene: TRBJ2-7
d_gene: .
v_gene: TRBV3-1

CDR3aa: CSVDEGFTDTQYF
CDR3nt: TGCAGCGTTGATGAGGGATTCACAGATACGCAGTATTTT
abundance: .
j_gene: TRBJ2-3
d_gene: .
v_gene: TRBV29-1

CDR3aa: CASSHSGAGLIWANVLTF
CDR3nt: TGTGCCAGCAGCCATTCGGGGGCAGGACTCATCTGGGCCAACGTCCTGACTTTC
abundance: .
j_gene: TRBJ2-6
d_gene: .
v_gene: TRBV3-1

CDR3aa: CASRPRQGNSPLHF
CDR3nt: TGTGCCAGTAGACCCAGACAGGGAAATTCACCCCTCCACTTT
abundance: .
j_gene: TRBJ1-6
d_gene: TRBD1
v_gene: TRBV19

CDR3aa: CASSLGGMDEQFF
CDR3nt: TGCGCCAGCAGCCTCGGGGGGATGGATGAGCAGTTCTTC
abundance: .
j_gene: TRBJ2-1
d_gene: TRBD2
v_gene: TRBV4-3

CDR3aa: CASSSFGTHSTDTQYF
CDR3nt: TGTGCCAGCAGCTCTTTCGGGACTCATAGCACAGATACGCAGTATTTT
abundance: many
j_gene: TRBJ2-3
d_gene: .
v_gene: TRBV5-6

CDR3aa: CASSLTSTPTDTQYF
CDR3nt: TGTGCCAGCAGCCTAACTAGCACCCCCACAGATACGCAGTATTTT
abundance: many
j_gene: TRBJ2-3
d_gene: .
v_gene: TRBV6-1

CDR3aa: CSVKAGGSYEQYF
CDR3nt: TGCAGCGTAAAAGCGGGAGGGTCCTACGAGCAGTACTTC
abundance: many
j_gene: TRBJ2-7
d_gene: TRBD2
v_gene: TRBV29-1

CDR3aa: CASSVDQGINEKLFF
CDR3nt: TGTGCCAGCAGCGTAGATCAGGGGATAAACGAAAAACTGTTTTTT
abundance: many
j_gene: TRBJ1-4
d_gene: .
v_gene: TRBV9

CDR3aa: CSATRLAENYEQYF
CDR3nt: TGCAGTGCTACCCGACTAGCGGAGAATTACGAGCAGTACTTC
abundance: .
j_gene: TRBJ2-7
d_gene: TRBD2
v_gene: TRBV20-1

CDR3aa: CASSPVVGEQLFF
CDR3nt: TGTGCCAGCTCACCAGTGGTCGGAGAACAACTGTTTTTT
abundance: few
j_gene: TRBJ1-4
d_gene: .
v_gene: TRBV18

CDR3aa: CSALAGGPWETQYF
CDR3nt: TGCAGTGCATTAGCGGGGGGGCCTTGGGAGACCCAGTACTTC
abundance: few
j_gene: TRBJ2-5
d_gene: TRBD2
v_gene: TRBV20-1

CDR3aa: CAISEGGSGKAGELFF
CDR3nt: TGTGCCATCAGTGAGGGAGGGTCAGGGAAGGCCGGGGAGCTGTTTTTT
abundance: few
j_gene: TRBJ2-2
d_gene: .
v_gene: TRBV10-3

CDR3aa: CASSLGADQETQYF
CDR3nt: TGTGCCAGCAGCTTGGGGGCGGATCAAGAGACCCAGTACTTC
abundance: many
j_gene: TRBJ2-5
d_gene: .
v_gene: TRBV5-5

CDR3aa: CATSRDLGRQETQYF
CDR3nt: TGTGCCACCAGCAGAGATCTTGGCAGGCAAGAGACCCAGTACTTC
abundance: many
j_gene: TRBJ2-5
d_gene: .
v_gene: TRBV15

CDR3aa: CASSYPPNWAHQFF
CDR3nt: TGTGCCAGCAGTTACCCTCCTAACTGGGCACACCAGTTCTTC
abundance: .
j_gene: TRBJ2-1
d_gene: .
v_gene: TRBV6-2/TRBV6-3

CDR3aa: CASGDSNTQYF
CDR3nt: TGTGCCAGCGGGGATTCAAATACGCAGTATTTT
abundance: many
j_gene: TRBJ2-3
d_gene: .
v_gene: TRBV6-5

CDR3aa: CASSLTSGRSSYEQYF
CDR3nt: TGTGCCAGCAGCTTGACTAGCGGGAGGAGCTCCTACGAGCAGTACTTC
abundance: few
j_gene: TRBJ2-7
d_gene: TRBD2
v_gene: TRBV7-2

CDR3aa: CASRQVSANYEQYF
CDR3nt: TGCGCCAGCAGGCAGGTTAGCGCTAACTACGAGCAGTACTTC
abundance: .
j_gene: TRBJ2-7
d_gene: .
v_gene: TRBV5-1

CDR3aa: CASSGDRPDNQPQHF
CDR3nt: TGTGCCAGCAGTGGAGACAGGCCGGATAATCAGCCCCAGCATTTT
abundance: many
j_gene: TRBJ1-5
d_gene: .
v_gene: TRBV2

CDR3aa: CASLGQGNPYEQYF
CDR3nt: TGTGCCAGCCTCGGACAGGGGAACCCCTACGAGCAGTACTTC
abundance: .
j_gene: TRBJ2-7
d_gene: TRBD1
v_gene: TRBV28

CDR3aa: CASSLWSGAGMGYEQYF
CDR3nt: TGTGCCAGCAGCTTGTGGTCAGGTGCTGGGATGGGCTACGAGCAGTACTTC
abundance: few
j_gene: TRBJ2-7
d_gene: .
v_gene: TRBV7-2

CDR3aa: CASSITAGSASSYEQYF
CDR3nt: TGTGCCAGCAGCATAACGGCCGGATCCGCAAGCTCCTACGAGCAGTACTTC
abundance: few
j_gene: TRBJ2-7
d_gene: .
v_gene: TRBV7-2

CDR3aa: CASSFGLGNTIYF
CDR3nt: TGTGCCAGCAGTTTTGGGCTAGGAAACACCATATATTTT
abundance: .
j_gene: TRBJ1-3
d_gene: .
v_gene: TRBV12-3/TRBV12-4

CDR3aa: CASSLPETGGTKTQYF
CDR3nt: TGTGCCAGCAGTCTGCCTGAGACAGGGGGTACGAAGACCCAGTACTTC
abundance: many
j_gene: TRBJ2-5
d_gene: TRBD1
v_gene: TRBV28

CDR3aa: CATRPQGDGTDTQYF
CDR3nt: TGTGCCACTCGCCCACAGGGGGATGGCACAGATACGCAGTATTTT
abundance: many
j_gene: TRBJ2-3
d_gene: TRBD1
v_gene: TRBV6-2/TRBV6-3

CDR3aa: CASSPFIMSEAFF
CDR3nt: TGTGCCAGCAGCCCGTTCATAATGTCTGAAGCTTTCTTT
abundance: few
j_gene: TRBJ1-1
d_gene: .
v_gene: TRBV27

CDR3aa: CASSLDAGGRPTGELFF
CDR3nt: TGTGCCAGCAGCTTGGATGCGGGGGGCAGGCCCACCGGGGAGCTGTTTTTT
abundance: many
j_gene: TRBJ2-2
d_gene: TRBD2
v_gene: TRBV5-4

CDR3aa: CATSYLGGYTF
CDR3nt: TGTGCCACCAGTTACCTCGGCGGCTACACCTTC
abundance: few
j_gene: TRBJ1-2
d_gene: .
v_gene: TRBV15

CDR3aa: CASSLSFPEIRTGANVLTF
CDR3nt: TGTGCCAGCAGTTTATCTTTTCCGGAGATAAGGACTGGGGCCAACGTCCTGACTTTC
abundance: many
j_gene: TRBJ2-6
d_gene: .
v_gene: TRBV28

CDR3aa: CASSQASGTESYEQYF
CDR3nt: TGTGCCAGCAGCCAAGCCTCAGGGACGGAATCCTACGAGCAGTACTTC
abundance: .
j_gene: TRBJ2-7
d_gene: .
v_gene: TRBV4-2

CDR3aa: CASSLRQRSGELFF
CDR3nt: TGTGCCAGCAGCTTACGTCAGAGGTCGGGGGAACTGTTTTTT
abundance: .
j_gene: TRBJ1-4
d_gene: .
v_gene: TRBV7-6

CDR3aa: CSVAVGADTPYF
CDR3nt: .
abundance: .
j_gene: TRBJ2-3
d_gene: .
v_gene: TRBV29-1

CDR3aa: CASSFRSNTGELFF
CDR3nt: TGTGCCAGCAGCTTTCGCTCGAACACCGGGGAGCTGTTTTTT
abundance: many
j_gene: TRBJ2-2
d_gene: .
v_gene: TRBV5-6

CDR3aa: CASSLPGQGSIEQFF
CDR3nt: TGTGCCAGCAGCTTGCCGGGACAAGGATCAATTGAGCAGTTCTTC
abundance: .
j_gene: TRBJ2-1
d_gene: .
v_gene: TRBV7-9

CDR3aa: CASSFTGRQNYGYTF
CDR3nt: TGTGCCAGCAGCTTCACGGGGCGACAGAACTATGGCTACACCTTC
abundance: few
j_gene: TRBJ1-2
d_gene: .
v_gene: TRBV5-6

CDR3aa: CASSITTGHTGANVLTF
CDR3nt: TGTGCCAGCAGCATAACGACAGGGCACACTGGGGCCAACGTCCTGACTTTC
abundance: .
j_gene: TRBJ2-6
d_gene: TRBD1
v_gene: TRBV7-9

CDR3aa: CASKVVNGESYEQYF
CDR3nt: TGTGCCAGCAAGGTGGTGAACGGGGAGTCCTACGAGCAGTACTTC
abundance: many
j_gene: TRBJ2-7
d_gene: .
v_gene: TRBV27

CDR3aa: CASSLAGAAGTGELFF
CDR3nt: TGTGCCAGCAGCCTGGCTGGTGCAGCCGGCACCGGGGAGCTGTTTTTT
abundance: few
j_gene: TRBJ2-2
d_gene: .
v_gene: TRBV7-9

CDR3aa: CASSQTRGQGRDLYEQFF
CDR3nt: TGTGCCAGCAGCCAAACCCGAGGACAGGGACGGGATTTGTATGAGCAGTTCTTC
abundance: few
j_gene: TRBJ2-1
d_gene: TRBD1
v_gene: TRBV3-1

CDR3aa: CATSRASSGGEQFF
CDR3nt: TGTGCCACCAGCAGAGCCTCTAGCGGGGGAGAGCAGTTCTTC
abundance: .
j_gene: TRBJ2-1
d_gene: TRBD2
v_gene: TRBV15

CDR3aa: CASNVAGANVLTF
CDR3nt: TGTGCCAGCAATGTTGCTGGGGCCAACGTCCTGACTTTC
abundance: .
j_gene: TRBJ2-6
d_gene: .
v_gene: TRBV14

CDR3aa: CASSFGGGSAFF
CDR3nt: TGTGCCAGCAGCTTTGGTGGAGGGTCGGCTTTCTTT
abundance: .
j_gene: TRBJ1-1
d_gene: .
v_gene: TRBV3-1

CDR3aa: CSAATAGENTYEQYF
CDR3nt: TGCAGTGCTGCCACGGCGGGTGAGAACACCTACGAGCAGTACTTC
abundance: .
j_gene: TRBJ2-7
d_gene: .
v_gene: TRBV20-1

CDR3aa: CASRESANTGELFF
CDR3nt: TGTGCCAGCAGGGAGAGCGCGAACACCGGGGAGCTGTTTTTT
abundance: few
j_gene: TRBJ2-2
d_gene: .
v_gene: TRBV6-1

CDR3aa: CAWSSSGGPDTQYF
CDR3nt: TGTGCCTGGAGTTCGTCGGGAGGGCCCGATACGCAGTATTTT
abundance: .
j_gene: TRBJ2-3
d_gene: TRBD2
v_gene: TRBV30

CDR3aa: CSAQRDPSSYNEQFF
CDR3nt: TGCAGTGCTCAGAGGGACCCTAGCTCCTACAATGAGCAGTTCTTC
abundance: .
j_gene: TRBJ2-1
d_gene: .
v_gene: TRBV20-1

CDR3aa: CASSPTGQGTGELFF
CDR3nt: TGTGCCAGCAGCCCCACGGGACAGGGTACCGGGGAGCTGTTTTTT
abundance: .
j_gene: TRBJ2-2
d_gene: TRBD1
v_gene: TRBV7-3

CDR3aa: CASSQVGLENTDTQYF
CDR3nt: TGTGCCAGCAGCCAAGTAGGACTCGAGAACACAGATACGCAGTATTTT
abundance: many
j_gene: TRBJ2-3
d_gene: .
v_gene: TRBV4-2

CDR3aa: CASSLMPLMNTEAFF
CDR3nt: TGTGCCAGCAGCTTAATGCCCTTAATGAACACTGAAGCTTTCTTT
abundance: once
j_gene: TRBJ1-1
d_gene: .
v_gene: TRBV7-8

CDR3aa: CASSSGVGYEQYF
CDR3nt: TGTGCCAGCAGTTCAGGGGTCGGCTACGAGCAGTACTTC
abundance: many
j_gene: TRBJ2-7
d_gene: .
v_gene: TRBV7-9

CDR3aa: CASSLATSPETQYF
CDR3nt: TGTGCCAGCAGCTTAGCAACTAGTCCGGAGACCCAGTACTTC
abundance: few
j_gene: TRBJ2-5
d_gene: .
v_gene: TRBV7-6